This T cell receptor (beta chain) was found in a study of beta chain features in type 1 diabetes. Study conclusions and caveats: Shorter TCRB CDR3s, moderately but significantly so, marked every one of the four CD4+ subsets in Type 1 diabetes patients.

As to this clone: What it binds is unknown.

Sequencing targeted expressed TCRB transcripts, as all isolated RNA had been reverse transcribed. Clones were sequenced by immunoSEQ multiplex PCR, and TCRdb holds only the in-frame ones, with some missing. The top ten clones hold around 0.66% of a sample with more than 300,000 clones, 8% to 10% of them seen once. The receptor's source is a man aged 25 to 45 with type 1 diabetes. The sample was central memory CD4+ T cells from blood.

CDR3 bases: TGTGCCAGCAGCGCCGGACTAGCGGGAGAAGGCTACGAGCAGTACTTC. It is translated as CASSAGLAGEGYEQYF. This chain joins TRBV9 and TRBJ2-7; 13 nucleotides line up with TRBD2. The CDR3 consists of 16 residues. V was clipped by 3 bases and J by 3 bases; unmatched bases: 6. Germline V gives CDR1 SGDLS, CDR2 YYNGEE.